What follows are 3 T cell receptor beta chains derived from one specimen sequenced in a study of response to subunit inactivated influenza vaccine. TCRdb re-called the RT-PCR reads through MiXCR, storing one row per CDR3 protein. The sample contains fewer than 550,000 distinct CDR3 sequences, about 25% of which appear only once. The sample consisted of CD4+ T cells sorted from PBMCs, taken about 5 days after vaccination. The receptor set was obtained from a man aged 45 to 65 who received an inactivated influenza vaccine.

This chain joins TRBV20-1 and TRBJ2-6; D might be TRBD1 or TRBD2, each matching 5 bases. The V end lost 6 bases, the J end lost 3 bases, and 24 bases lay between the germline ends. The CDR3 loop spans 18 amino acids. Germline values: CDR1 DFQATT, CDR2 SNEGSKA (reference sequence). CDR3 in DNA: TGCAGTGCCATACCGGGGCAGGTCCTCCTTTTTGGGGCCAACGTCCTGACTTTC. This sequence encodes CSAIPGQVLLFGANVLTF.

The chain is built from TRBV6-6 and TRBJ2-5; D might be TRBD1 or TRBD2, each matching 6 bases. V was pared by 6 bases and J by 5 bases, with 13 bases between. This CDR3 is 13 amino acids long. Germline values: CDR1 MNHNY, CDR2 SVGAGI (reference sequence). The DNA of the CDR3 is TGTGCCAGCAGGATGGGGGGCCGTGAGACCCAGTACTTC. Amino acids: CASRMGGRETQYF.

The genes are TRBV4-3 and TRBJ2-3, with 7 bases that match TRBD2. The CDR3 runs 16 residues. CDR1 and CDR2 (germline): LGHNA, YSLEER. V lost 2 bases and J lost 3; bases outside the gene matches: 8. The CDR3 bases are TGCGCCAGCAGCCAAAAAATTAGCGGGCCGACAGATACGCAGTATTTT. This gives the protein CASSQKISGPTDTQYF.